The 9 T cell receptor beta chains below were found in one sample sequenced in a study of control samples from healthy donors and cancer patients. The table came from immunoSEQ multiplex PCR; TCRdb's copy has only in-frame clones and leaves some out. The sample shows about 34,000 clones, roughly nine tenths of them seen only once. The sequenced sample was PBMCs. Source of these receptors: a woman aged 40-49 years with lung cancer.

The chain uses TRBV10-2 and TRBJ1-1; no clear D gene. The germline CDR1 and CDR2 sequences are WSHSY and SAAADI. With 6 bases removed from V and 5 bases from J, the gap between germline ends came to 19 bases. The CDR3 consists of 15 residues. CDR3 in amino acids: CASRVTSSPGTEAFF. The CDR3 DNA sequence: TGCGCCAGCAGGGTGACATCGAGTCCTGGAACTGAAGCTTTCTTT.

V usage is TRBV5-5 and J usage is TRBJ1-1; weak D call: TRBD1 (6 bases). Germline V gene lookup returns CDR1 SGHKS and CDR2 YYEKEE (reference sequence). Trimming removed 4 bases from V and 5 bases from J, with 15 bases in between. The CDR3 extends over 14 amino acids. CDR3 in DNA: TGTGCCAGCAGCGTGATTACAGGGCAAACTGAAGCTTTCTTT. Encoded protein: CASSVITGQTEAFF.

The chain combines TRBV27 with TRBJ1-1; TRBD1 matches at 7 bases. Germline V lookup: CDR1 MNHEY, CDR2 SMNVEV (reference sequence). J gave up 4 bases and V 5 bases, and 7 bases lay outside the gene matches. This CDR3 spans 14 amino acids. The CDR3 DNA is TGTGCCAGCAGTCCTCGACAGGGAGGCACTGAAGCTTTCTTT. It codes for CASSPRQGGTEAFF.

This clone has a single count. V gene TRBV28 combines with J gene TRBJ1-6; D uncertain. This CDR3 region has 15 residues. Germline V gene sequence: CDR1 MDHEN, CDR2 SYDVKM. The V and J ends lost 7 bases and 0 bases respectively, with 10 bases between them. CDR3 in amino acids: CASTTKSSYNSPLHF. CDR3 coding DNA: TGTGCCAGCACCACAAAGAGCTCCTATAATTCACCCCTCCACTTT.

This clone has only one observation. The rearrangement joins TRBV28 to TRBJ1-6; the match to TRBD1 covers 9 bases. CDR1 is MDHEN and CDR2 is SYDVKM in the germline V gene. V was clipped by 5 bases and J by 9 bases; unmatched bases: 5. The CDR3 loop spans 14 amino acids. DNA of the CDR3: TGTGCCAGCAGTCTCGGGACAGGGAGTTCACCCCTCCACTTT. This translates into CASSLGTGSSPLHF. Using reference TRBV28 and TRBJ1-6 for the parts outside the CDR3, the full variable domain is DVKVTQSSRYLVKRTGEKVFLECVQDMDHENMFWYRQDPGLGLRLIYFSYDVKMKEKGDIPEGYSVSREKKERFSLILESASTNQTSMYLCASSLGTGSSPLHFGNGTRLTVT.

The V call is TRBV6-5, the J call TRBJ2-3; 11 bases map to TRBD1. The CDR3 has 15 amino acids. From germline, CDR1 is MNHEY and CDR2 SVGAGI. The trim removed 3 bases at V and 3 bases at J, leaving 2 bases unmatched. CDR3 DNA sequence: TGTGCCAGCAGTTATGGACAGGGGGCGACAGATACGCAGTATTTT. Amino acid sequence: CASSYGQGATDTQYF.

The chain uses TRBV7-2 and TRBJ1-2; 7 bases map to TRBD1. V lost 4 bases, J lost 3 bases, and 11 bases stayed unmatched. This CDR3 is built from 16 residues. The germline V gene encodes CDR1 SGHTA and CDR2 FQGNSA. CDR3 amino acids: CASSSGGDSLHYGYTF. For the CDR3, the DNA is TGTGCCAGCAGCTCAGGAGGGGACAGCCTCCACTATGGCTACACCTTC.

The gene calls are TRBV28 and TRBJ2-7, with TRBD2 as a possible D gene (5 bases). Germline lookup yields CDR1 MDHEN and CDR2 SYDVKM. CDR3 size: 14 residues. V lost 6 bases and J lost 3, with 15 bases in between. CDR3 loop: CASSTPGIRYEQYF. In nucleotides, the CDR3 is TGTGCCAGCAGCACCCCGGGGATCCGCTACGAGCAGTACTTC.

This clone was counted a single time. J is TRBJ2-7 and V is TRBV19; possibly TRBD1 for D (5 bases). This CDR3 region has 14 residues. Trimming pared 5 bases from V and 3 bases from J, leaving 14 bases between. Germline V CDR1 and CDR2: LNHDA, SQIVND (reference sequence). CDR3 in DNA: TGTGCCAGTAGTCCGACAGAGAACGGCTACGAGCAGTACTTC. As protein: CASSPTENGYEQYF.